This TCR beta chain derives from a study of blood T cell repertoires in COVID-19 (dated by TCRdb to about 2020). Background for the entire study: The collaborator samples originated in the United States, Italy and Spain and spanned the acute and convalescent phases of COVID-19. The repertoires were released in a freely available public database meant as a resource for research on the immune response to SARS-CoV-2. The prospective study material was composed of cDNA or gDNA derived from T cells, B-cell-depleted T cells, or PBMCs. Deeply sampled blood TCRbeta repertoires from subjects exposed to, actively infected with, or recovered from COVID-19 were included in the dataset. HLA class I and class II types, where available, came from metadata supplied by the sample provider rather than from assay-based typing. Sample metadata almost always included a de-identified subject ID, COVID-19 status, age in years and sex. Samples came from the ongoing ImmuneRACE study (first 160 participants) plus 1,254 subjects from 6 global collaborators.

Comment on this clone: It has no known antigen specificity. No much larger clone is present one base from it, and per-base qualities are unavailable. Other nucleotide sequences in the sample specify the same CDR3.

Deletion took 4 bases off V and 6 bases off J, with a span of 14 bases between the germline ends. Including the terminal cysteine and phenylalanine, the CDR3 comprises 14 residues. Solely the CDR3 DNA is kept, with 42 bases framed from the first base. The germline V gene gives CDR1 as MGHDK and CDR2 as SYGVNS. The immunoSEQ Assay, a bias-controlled multiplex PCR, was used to amplify TCRbeta CDR3 regions from genomic DNA. Per the authors' processing: The number of nucleated cells in each sample was estimated from the amplification of reference gene primers within the assay. To quantify the absolute abundance of each unique TCRbeta CDR3 rearrangement, sequence reads were collapsed and filtered. For each sample, productive Simpson clonality was calculated as the square root of Simpson's diversity index across productive rearrangements. Entries here come from immuneACCESS through TCRdb and include only in-frame sequences with V and J called. Some clones fail to appear in such tables; in the studies checked, an unresolved V gene covers under half of the shortfall, and the cause of the remainder is unknown. V, J and clone size reflect that table, while D and trimming were determined from the DNA. The sample table lists approximately 22,000 clones, approximately 88% of them with a count of one. Around 6% of the sample is held by the ten biggest clonotypes.

Collaborating institutions collected whole blood in K2EDTA tubes following their own protocols. For TCRbeta analysis, collaborator samples were shipped as frozen whole blood, as isolated PBMCs, or as DNA extracted from either sample type. Summary of the overall study and its limitations: Clinical and demographic metadata were provided uncurated, with the amount varying by source and participant.

The rearrangement joined TRBV25-1 to TRBJ2-3, and possibly TRBD1, on 6 matching bases. This clonotype was sampled from a human donor in a cohort sampled during active COVID-19. Source material: peripheral blood. For the CDR3, the sequence is CASSATGRSDTQYF. The DNA reads as follows: TGTGCCAGCAGTGCCACAGGGCGGTCCGATACGCAGTATTTT.